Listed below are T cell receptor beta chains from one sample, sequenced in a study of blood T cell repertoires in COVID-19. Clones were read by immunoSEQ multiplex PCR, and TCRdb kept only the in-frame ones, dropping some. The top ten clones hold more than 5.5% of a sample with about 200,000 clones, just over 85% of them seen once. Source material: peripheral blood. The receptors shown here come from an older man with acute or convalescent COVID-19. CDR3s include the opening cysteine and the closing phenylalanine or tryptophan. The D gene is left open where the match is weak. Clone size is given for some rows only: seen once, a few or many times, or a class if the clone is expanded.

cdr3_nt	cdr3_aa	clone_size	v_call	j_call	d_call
TGTGCCAGCAGCTTAGCGCCTAGCGGGAAGACAGATACGCAGTATTTT	CASSLAPSGKTDTQYF	.	TRBV7-6	TRBJ2-3	TRBD2
TGTGCCAGCAGCATAGGACTAGCGGGAGGGGCAGATACGCAGTATTTT	CASSIGLAGGADTQYF	.	TRBV7-6	TRBJ2-3	TRBD2
TGCAGTGCTAGTCACAGGGGGATGCAGAACACCATATATTTT	CSASHRGMQNTIYF	.	TRBV20-1	TRBJ1-3	TRBD1
TGTGCCAGCTCACCAAAGACAGTCTCCTACGAGCAGTACTTC	CASSPKTVSYEQYF	.	TRBV18	TRBJ2-7	.
TGTGCCAGCAGCATCGGACACTCCACAATGAGCAGTCAGCAGTTCTTC	CASSIGHSTMSSQQFF	.	TRBV7-3	TRBJ2-1	.
TGTGCCAGCAGCTTATCCGGGTTAGCCAAAAACATTCAGTACTTC	CASSLSGLAKNIQYF	.	TRBV7-9	TRBJ2-4	.
TGCGCCAGCAGCTTGGTGTTGACAGGGAGGTACAATGAGCAGTTCTTC	CASSLVLTGRYNEQFF	.	TRBV5-1	TRBJ2-1	.
TGTGCCAGCAGTTACCCCGAGGCGAATTCACCCCTCCACTTT	CASSYPEANSPLHF	.	TRBV6-6	TRBJ1-6	.
TGTGCCAGCAGTCGGGGGGGCCAGAACACTGAAGCTTTCTTT	CASSRGGQNTEAFF	.	TRBV3-1/TRBV3-2	TRBJ1-1	.
TGTGCCAGCAGCTCGGGACTAGCGGGAGTGGATACGCAGTATTTT	CASSSGLAGVDTQYF	.	TRBV7-8	TRBJ2-3	TRBD2
TGTGCCAGCAGCCCGGCGACTAGCGGGTACAATGAGCAGTTCTTC	CASSPATSGYNEQFF	.	TRBV11-1	TRBJ2-1	TRBD2
TGTGCCAGCAGCGCCCGACAGGGTGACGGTGAGCAGTTCTTC	CASSARQGDGEQFF	.	TRBV9	TRBJ2-1	TRBD1
TGTGCCAGCACCAGTGGCGGGACTAACTCCTACGAGCAGTACTTC	CASTSGGTNSYEQYF	.	TRBV28	TRBJ2-7	TRBD2
TGTGCCAGCAGCTTAATGGGCGGCACAGATACGCAGTATTTT	CASSLMGGTDTQYF	.	TRBV7-3	TRBJ2-3	.
TGTGCCAGTAGAGGGGGCCACACCGGGGAGCTGTTTTTT	CASRGGHTGELFF	.	TRBV28	TRBJ2-2	TRBD1
TGTGCCAGCAGCTCGCAGGGGGCCGGCACTGAAGCTTTCTTT	CASSSQGAGTEAFF	.	TRBV7-9	TRBJ1-1	TRBD1
TGTGCCAGCAGCTTATTTGGCGGGACTAACACCGGGGAGCTGTTTTTT	CASSLFGGTNTGELFF	.	TRBV7-3	TRBJ2-2	.
TGTGCCAGCAGGTTGGACAGGGGAAGCACCGGGGAGCTGTTTTTT	CASRLDRGSTGELFF	.	TRBV6-5	TRBJ2-2	TRBD1
TGTGCCAGCTTCCCAGATTTAGCTGCTAACTATGGCTACACCTTC	CASFPDLAANYGYTF	.	TRBV18	TRBJ1-2	.
TGTGCCACCAGCGGCCGAGCTAGCTTCGGTACGCAGTATTTT	CATSGRASFGTQYF	.	TRBV15	TRBJ2-3	.
TGCGCCAGCAGCCAAGTAATCCGACAGGGCGGGGAGACCCAGTACTTC	CASSQVIRQGGETQYF	.	TRBV4-1	TRBJ2-5	TRBD1
TGTGCCACCAGGGAGGGGCGCGGACAAGAGACCCAGTACTTC	CATREGRGQETQYF	.	TRBV15	TRBJ2-5	.
TGTGCCAGCAGAGGTACTAGCGGCAGAGACTTCTCCTACGAGCAGTACTTC	CASRGTSGRDFSYEQYF	.	TRBV3-1/TRBV3-2	TRBJ2-7	TRBD2
TGCAGCGTTGACCAGGGTGGGCAGGGGGATGGCTACACCTTC	CSVDQGGQGDGYTF	.	TRBV29-1	TRBJ1-2	TRBD1
TGTGCCAGCAGTCCCACTAGCTCCTACGAGCAGTACTTC	CASSPTSSYEQYF	once	TRBV27	TRBJ2-7	.
TGTGCCAGCAGCGTCACAGATACGCAGTATTTT	CASSVTDTQYF	.	TRBV28	TRBJ2-3	.
TGTGCCAGCAGCCCTACTTCGGGTCTTGCTGAAGCTTTCTTT	CASSPTSGLAEAFF	once	TRBV2	TRBJ1-1	.
TGTGCCAGCAGCCCCTCCGGGGGTCCGAGGAACGCAGATACGCAGTATTTT	CASSPSGGPRNADTQYF	.	TRBV16	TRBJ2-3	.
TGTGCCAGCTCAGAACAGGGCCCCCCCAATCAGCCCCAGCATTTT	CASSEQGPPNQPQHF	.	TRBV18	TRBJ1-5	.
TGTGCCAGCAGCTCCAATCGCCCCGGGACAGGATATAACTATGGCTACACCTTC	CASSSNRPGTGYNYGYTF	.	TRBV7-9	TRBJ1-2	TRBD1
TGTGCCAGCAGCATGACAGGGGGCAATCAGCCCCAGCATTTT	CASSMTGGNQPQHF	once	TRBV7-9	TRBJ1-5	TRBD1
TGTGCCTGGACAGAAGCGGGAAACACCATATATTTT	CAWTEAGNTIYF	.	TRBV30	TRBJ1-3	.
TGTGCCAGCAGTCATAAACTCACAGGGGGTCTATCACCCCTCCACTTT	CASSHKLTGGLSPLHF	once	TRBV28	TRBJ1-6	TRBD1
TGTGCCAGCAGTTTAGTCGTCGGGCAGGGTGGGGCCAACGTCCTGACTTTC	CASSLVVGQGGANVLTF	.	TRBV28	TRBJ2-6	.
TGCAGCGTTGCAGCTACAGGGGGGACTGAAGCTTTCTTT	CSVAATGGTEAFF	.	TRBV29-1	TRBJ1-1	TRBD1
TGTGCCAGCAGTGAACGGTGGGCACATACGCAGTATTTT	CASSERWAHTQYF	.	TRBV6-1	TRBJ2-3	.
TGTGCCAGCACCGCGACAGGGAGAAACTACAATGAGCAGTTCTTC	CASTATGRNYNEQFF	.	TRBV6-5	TRBJ2-1	TRBD1
TGTGCCAGCAGCCAAGGACGTTGGGGGCCGAAATTC	CASSQGRWGPKF	.	TRBV14	TRBJ1-2	.
TGTGCCAGCTCACCACCAAAGGGGGATGGCTACACCTTC	CASSPPKGDGYTF	.	TRBV18	TRBJ1-2	.
TGTGCCACCCTTAGGGGTTTTCCATCCTACGAGCAGTACTTC	CATLRGFPSYEQYF	.	TRBV28	TRBJ2-7	.
TGTGCCAGCAGCGCTACAGGCTTTTCAGATACGCAGTATTTT	CASSATGFSDTQYF	few	TRBV9	TRBJ2-3	.
TGTGCCAGCAGCTCCCCTAGCGGGAGAGGATCAGATACGCAGTATTTT	CASSSPSGRGSDTQYF	.	TRBV7-2	TRBJ2-3	TRBD2